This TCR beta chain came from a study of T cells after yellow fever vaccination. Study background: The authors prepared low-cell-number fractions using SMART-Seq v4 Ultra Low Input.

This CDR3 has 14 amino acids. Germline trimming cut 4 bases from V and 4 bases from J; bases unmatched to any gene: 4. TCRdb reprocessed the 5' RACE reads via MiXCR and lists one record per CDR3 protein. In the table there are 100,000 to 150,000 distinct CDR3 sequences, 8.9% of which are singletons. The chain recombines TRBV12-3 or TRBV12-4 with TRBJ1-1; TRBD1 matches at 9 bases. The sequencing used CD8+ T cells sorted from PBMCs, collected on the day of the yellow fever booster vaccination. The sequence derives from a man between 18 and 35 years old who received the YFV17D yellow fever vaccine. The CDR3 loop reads CASSSGQGSTEAFF. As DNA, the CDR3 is TGTGCCAGCAGTTCCGGACAGGGGAGCACTGAAGCTTTCTTT.